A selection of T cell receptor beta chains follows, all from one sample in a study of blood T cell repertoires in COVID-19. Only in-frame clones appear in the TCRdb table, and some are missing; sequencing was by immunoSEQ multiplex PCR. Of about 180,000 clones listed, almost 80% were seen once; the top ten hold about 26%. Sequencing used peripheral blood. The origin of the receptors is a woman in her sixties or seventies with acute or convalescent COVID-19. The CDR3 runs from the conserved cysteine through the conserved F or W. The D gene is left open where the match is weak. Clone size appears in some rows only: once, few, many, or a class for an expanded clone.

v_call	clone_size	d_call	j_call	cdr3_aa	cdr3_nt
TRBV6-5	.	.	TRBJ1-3	CASSYSSFGNTIYF	TGTGCCAGCAGTTACTCGTCATTCGGAAACACCATATATTTT
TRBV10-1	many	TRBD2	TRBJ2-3	CASSERASGYTDTQYF	TGCGCCAGCAGTGAGAGGGCTAGCGGATACACAGATACGCAGTATTTT
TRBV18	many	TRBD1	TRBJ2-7	CASSQSGSGTGIYEQYF	TGTGCCAGCTCCCAATCAGGATCCGGGACAGGAATCTACGAGCAGTACTTC
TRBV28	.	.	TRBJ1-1	CASTPGQLNTEAFF	TGTGCCAGCACCCCTGGACAGTTGAACACTGAAGCTTTCTTT
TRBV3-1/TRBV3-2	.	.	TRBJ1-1	CASSQEARTEAFF	TGTGCCAGCAGCCAAGAAGCGAGGACTGAAGCTTTCTTT
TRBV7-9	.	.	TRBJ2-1	CASRTSWDLWNEQFF	TGTGCCAGCAGAACTAGCTGGGATCTATGGAATGAGCAGTTCTTC
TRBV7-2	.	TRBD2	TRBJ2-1	CASSQPSGLASNEQFF	TGTGCCAGCAGCCAACCCTCGGGACTAGCCTCTAATGAGCAGTTCTTC
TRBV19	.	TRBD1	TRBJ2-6	CASRKQGATGANVLTF	TGTGCCAGTAGGAAACAGGGGGCGACGGGGGCCAACGTCCTGACTTTC
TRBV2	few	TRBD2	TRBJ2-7	CASEGLGGYEQYF	TGTGCCAGCGAGGGACTAGGGGGTTACGAGCAGTACTTC
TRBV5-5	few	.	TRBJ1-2	CASSLSPHVGYTF	TGTGCCAGCAGCTTAAGCCCCCATGTTGGCTACACCTTC
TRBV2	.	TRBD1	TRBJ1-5	CASTWDRGSGQPQHF	TGTGCCAGCACCTGGGACAGGGGTTCGGGGCAGCCCCAGCATTTT
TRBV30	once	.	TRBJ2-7	CAWSRNGVYEQYF	TGTGCCTGGAGCCGCAACGGAGTCTACGAGCAGTACTTC
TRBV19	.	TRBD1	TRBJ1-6	CASSKQGAGSPLHF	TGTGCCAGTAGTAAGCAGGGGGCAGGATCACCCCTCCACTTT
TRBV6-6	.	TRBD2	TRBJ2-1	CASSASGRDRFYEQFF	TGTGCCAGCAGCGCTAGCGGGAGGGATCGTTTTTATGAGCAGTTCTTC
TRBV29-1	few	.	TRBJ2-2	CSATYIGELFF	TGCAGCGCCACATATATCGGGGAGCTGTTTTTT
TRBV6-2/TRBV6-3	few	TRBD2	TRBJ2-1	CASSKHRTSGFDEQFF	TGTGCCAGCAGTAAACACCGGACTAGCGGGTTTGATGAGCAGTTCTTC
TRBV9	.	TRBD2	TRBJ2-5	CASSTQFAGGQETQYF	TGTGCCAGCAGCACTCAGTTTGCGGGAGGGCAAGAGACCCAGTACTTC
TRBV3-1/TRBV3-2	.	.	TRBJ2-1	CASSHRPTQGSLLF	TGTGCCAGCAGCCACCGACCGACACAGGGAAGTCTGCTCTTC
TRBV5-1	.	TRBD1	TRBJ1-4	CASSDGQGGEKLFF	TGCGCCAGCAGCGACGGACAGGGGGGAGAAAAACTGTTTTTT
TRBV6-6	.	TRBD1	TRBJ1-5	CASRTGTGGNQPQHF	TGTGCCAGCAGGACCGGGACAGGGGGCAATCAGCCCCAGCATTTT
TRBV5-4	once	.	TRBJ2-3	CASSKERGTDTQYF	TGTGCCAGCAGCAAGGAGCGGGGCACAGATACGCAGTATTTT
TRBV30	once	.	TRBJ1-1	CAWISKNIIKAFF	TGTGCCTGGATATCCAAGAACATCATTAAAGCTTTCTTT
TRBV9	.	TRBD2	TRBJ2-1	CASSAIAGGSQEQFF	TGTGCCAGCAGCGCGATAGCGGGAGGGTCTCAGGAGCAGTTCTTC
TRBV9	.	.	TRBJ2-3	CASSVAGSGSTDTQYF	TGTGCCAGCAGCGTAGCGGGCAGCGGTAGCACAGATACGCAGTATTTT
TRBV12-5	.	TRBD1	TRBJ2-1	CASGPTGDNEQFF	TGTGCTAGTGGGCCCACAGGGGACAATGAGCAGTTCTTC
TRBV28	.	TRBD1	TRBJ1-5	CASSPVPRTGYNQPQHF	TGTGCCAGCAGCCCAGTGCCGCGGACAGGGTACAATCAGCCCCAGCATTTT
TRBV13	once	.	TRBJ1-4	CASSFREHNEKLFF	TGTGCCAGCAGCTTCAGGGAACATAATGAAAAACTGTTTTTT
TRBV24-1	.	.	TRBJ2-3	CATSDLVSGEDTQYF	TGTGCCACCAGTGATTTGGTTTCCGGGGAGGATACGCAGTATTTT
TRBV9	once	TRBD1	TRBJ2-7	CASSVRDRSYEQYF	TGTGCCAGCAGCGTCCGGGACAGAAGCTACGAGCAGTACTTC
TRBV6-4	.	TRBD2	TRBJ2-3	CASSVLAGGLDTQYF	TGTGCCAGCAGTGTTCTAGCGGGAGGACTAGATACGCAGTATTTT
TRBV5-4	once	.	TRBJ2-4	CASSFGLAKNIQYF	TGTGCCAGCAGCTTCGGACTAGCCAAAAACATTCAGTACTTC
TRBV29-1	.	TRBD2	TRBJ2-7	CSVEDAGTSGVIPYEQYF	TGCAGCGTTGAAGACGCCGGGACTAGCGGAGTAATTCCCTACGAGCAGTACTTC
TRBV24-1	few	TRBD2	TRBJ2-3	CATSPAGAADTQYF	TGTGCCACCTCCCCAGCGGGAGCCGCAGATACGCAGTATTTT
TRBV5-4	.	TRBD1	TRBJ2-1	CASSTLDRGGYNEQFF	TGTGCCAGCAGCACTCTAGACAGGGGGGGCTACAATGAGCAGTTCTTC
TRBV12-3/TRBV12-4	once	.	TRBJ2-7	CASSLEFGGQYF	TGTGCCAGCAGTTTAGAGTTCGGAGGGCAGTACTTC
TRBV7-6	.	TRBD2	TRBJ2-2	CASTGLAGVGGELFF	TGTGCCAGCACCGGACTAGCGGGAGTAGGCGGGGAGCTGTTTTTT
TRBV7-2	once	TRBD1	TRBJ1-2	CASSPTTGGYGYTF	TGTGCCAGCAGCCCAACCACAGGGGGGTATGGCTACACCTTC
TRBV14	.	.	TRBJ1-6	CASSLGGATPLHF	TGTGCCAGCAGCCTCGGGGGGGCAACACCCCTCCACTTT
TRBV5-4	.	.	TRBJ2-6	CASTVRGSGANVLTF	TGTGCCAGCACCGTCAGGGGCTCTGGGGCCAACGTCCTGACTTTC
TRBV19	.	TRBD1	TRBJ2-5	CASRGYRGNQETQYF	TGTGCCAGTAGGGGATACAGGGGGAACCAAGAGACCCAGTACTTC
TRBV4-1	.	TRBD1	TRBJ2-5	CASSQDTRGLGETQYF	TGCGCCAGCAGCCAAGATACCAGGGGGCTAGGGGAGACCCAGTACTTC
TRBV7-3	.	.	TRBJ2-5	CASSLGGFETQYF	TGTGCCAGCAGCTTAGGAGGTTTTGAGACCCAGTACTTC
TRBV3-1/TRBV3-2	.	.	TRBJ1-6	CASSQGRSNSPLHF	TGTGCCAGCAGCCAAGGTCGGTCTAATTCACCCCTCCACTTT
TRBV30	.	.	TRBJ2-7	CAWSGPPRLQFHEQYF	TGTGCCTGGAGTGGCCCCCCACGTCTACAGTTCCACGAGCAGTACTTC
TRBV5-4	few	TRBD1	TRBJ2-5	CASSRGGGQGIGETQYF	TGTGCCAGCAGCAGGGGAGGAGGACAGGGGATTGGAGAGACCCAGTACTTC
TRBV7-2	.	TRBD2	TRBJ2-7	CASSRRPASGSLDEQYF	TGTGCCAGCAGCAGACGTCCGGCTAGCGGGAGTTTGGACGAGCAGTACTTC
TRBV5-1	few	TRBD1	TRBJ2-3	CASSLARDSGTDTQYF	TGCGCCAGCAGCTTGGCACGGGACAGCGGCACAGATACGCAGTATTTT
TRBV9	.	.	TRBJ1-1	CASSVAGDKNTEAFF	TGTGCCAGCAGCGTAGCTGGGGACAAGAACACTGAAGCTTTCTTT
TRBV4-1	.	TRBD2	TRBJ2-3	CASSHTGLAGKKSTDTQYF	TGCGCCAGCAGCCATACCGGACTAGCGGGCAAGAAGAGCACAGATACGCAGTATTTT